A selection of T cell receptor beta chains follows, all from one sample in a study of T-cell memory formation after mild COVID-19. TCRdb called the 5' RACE reads again in MiXCR, with one record for every CDR3 protein. This table holds over 300,000 distinct CDR3 sequences, 20% to 25% found once. The specimen sequenced was PBMCs or a T cell subset sorted from them (not recorded which). The receptors shown here come from a young man who had mild COVID-19 (a few samples of this study predate the infection). Cell type and time point are not known. The CDR3 runs from the conserved cysteine through the conserved F or W. D genes are given only for firm matches. Expanded clones are given a class, and other clones once, few, many or no size at all.

14 TRBJ1-6 TRBD1 TRBV12-3/TRBV12-4 NA CASSWTGLNSPLHF TGTGCCAGCAGTTGGACAGGGTTAAATTCACCCCTCCACTTT
14 TRBJ2-1 TRBD1 TRBV19 NA CASSIKSGGQGQFF TGTGCCAGTAGTATTAAGTCAGGGGGTCAGGGGCAGTTCTTC
16 TRBJ2-1 TRBD1 TRBV5-1 NA CASSLTRGSSYNEQFF TGCGCCAGCAGCCTTACCAGGGGGAGCTCCTACAATGAGCAGTTCTTC
15 TRBJ1-6 TRBD1 TRBV5-1 many CASSLEGTGGSPLHF TGCGCCAGCAGCTTGGAAGGGACAGGGGGTTCACCCCTCCACTTT
14 TRBJ2-2 NA TRBV7-3 many CASSRTVNTGELFF TGTGCCAGCAGCCGGACTGTTAACACCGGGGAGCTGTTTTTT
16 TRBJ1-1 NA TRBV9 NA CASSASPGVPNTEAFF TGTGCCAGCAGCGCGTCGCCAGGGGTCCCGAACACTGAAGCTTTCTTT
12 TRBJ1-2 NA TRBV12-3/TRBV12-4 NA CASSLGGVGYTF TGTGCCAGCAGTTTGGGGGGCGTCGGCTACACCTTC
13 TRBJ2-2 NA TRBV7-3 few CASSLRGHGELFF TGTGCCAGCAGCTTAAGAGGGCACGGGGAGCTGTTTTTT
16 TRBJ2-3 TRBD1 TRBV5-1 NA CASSSRWQGASNTQYF TGCGCCAGCAGCTCTAGATGGCAGGGGGCATCAAATACGCAGTATTTT
17 TRBJ2-2 TRBD1 TRBV6-6 NA CASSLQGASPNTWELFF TGTGCCAGCAGTCTACAGGGGGCCTCCCCGAACACCTGGGAGCTGTTTTTT
14 TRBJ2-5 NA TRBV4-3 NA CASSQEGPGETQYF TGCGCCAGCAGCCAAGAAGGCCCGGGAGAGACCCAGTACTTC
14 TRBJ2-5 NA TRBV6-6 few CASSYRDTQETQYF TGTGCCAGCAGTTACCGGGACACTCAAGAGACCCAGTACTTC
15 TRBJ1-5 NA TRBV2 few CASSGGGGRNQPQHF TGTGCCAGCAGCGGAGGGGGGGGCAGAAATCAGCCCCAGCATTTT
16 TRBJ2-6 NA TRBV7-2 few CASSLVGVSGANVLTF TGTGCCAGCAGCTTAGTTGGGGTGTCTGGGGCCAACGTCCTGACTTTC
15 TRBJ2-7 TRBD2 TRBV5-1 many CASSLERGTSYEQYF TGCGCCAGCAGCTTGGAGCGGGGTACATCCTACGAGCAGTACTTC
14 TRBJ2-5 NA TRBV7-9 NA CASSRNGFQETQYF TGTGCCAGCAGCCGGAACGGGTTTCAAGAGACCCAGTACTTC
14 TRBJ2-4 NA TRBV5-1 many CASSLVAGVDIQYF TGCGCCAGCAGCTTGGTGGCAGGAGTGGACATTCAGTACTTC
15 TRBJ1-2 TRBD1 TRBV5-1 NA CASSRWTGGGYGYTF TGCGCCAGCAGCCGGTGGACAGGGGGCGGATATGGCTACACCTTC
16 TRBJ2-2 NA TRBV6-5 NA CASSYSLTGMGGELFF TGTGCCAGCAGTTACTCGTTAACAGGGATGGGCGGGGAGCTGTTTTTT
15 TRBJ2-3 TRBD2 TRBV7-2 NA CASSLVAGVRDTQYF TGTGCCAGCAGCTTAGTAGCGGGGGTCAGAGATACGCAGTATTTT
12 TRBJ1-6 NA TRBV12-3/TRBV12-4 NA CASSLQGSPLHF TGTGCCAGCAGTTTACAAGGTTCACCCCTCCACTTT
15 TRBJ1-5 NA TRBV4-1 NA CASSQAAGGNQPQHF TGCGCCAGCAGCCAAGCCGCAGGGGGCAATCAGCCCCAGCATTTT
13 TRBJ1-2 NA TRBV28 many CASSLSNADGYTF TGTGCCAGCAGTTTATCGAATGCGGATGGCTACACCTTC
16 TRBJ2-7 TRBD1 TRBV7-9 few CASSDRFGQDSYEQYF TGTGCCAGCAGCGACCGATTCGGACAGGACTCCTACGAGCAGTACTTC
16 TRBJ2-5 NA TRBV3-1 NA CAISQDPHTHQETQYF TGTGCCATCAGCCAAGATCCCCACACGCACCAAGAGACCCAGTACTTC
15 TRBJ2-2 NA TRBV3-1 NA CASSLTASNTGELFF TGTGCCAGCAGCCTCACCGCTAGCAACACCGGGGAGCTGTTTTTT
14 TRBJ2-3 TRBD2 TRBV5-1 NA CASTHSGVTDTQYF TGCGCCAGCACGCATAGCGGGGTCACAGATACGCAGTATTTT
16 TRBJ1-1 TRBD1 TRBV4-1 few CASSQGNRGAGTEAFF TGCGCCAGCAGCCAAGGAAACAGGGGCGCGGGTACTGAAGCTTTCTTT
15 TRBJ2-2 TRBD1 TRBV20-1 few CSARLTGGAGGELFF TGCAGTGCTAGACTAACAGGGGGCGCGGGCGGGGAGCTGTTTTTT
18 TRBJ2-2 NA TRBV7-6 many CASSLGTGITASTGELFF TGTGCCAGCAGCTTAGGAACAGGGATTACGGCGAGCACCGGGGAGCTGTTTTTT
15 TRBJ2-2 NA TRBV6-4 NA CASSDSILGTGELFF TGTGCCAGCAGTGACTCGATTTTGGGCACCGGGGAGCTGTTTTTT
12 TRBJ2-1 NA TRBV12-3/TRBV12-4 many CASSLAVVEQFF TGTGCCAGCAGTTTAGCGGTGGTTGAGCAGTTCTTC
12 TRBJ2-7 NA TRBV7-2 few CASSVQEGEQYF TGTGCCAGCAGCGTCCAGGAGGGCGAGCAGTACTTC
15 TRBJ2-4 NA TRBV20-1 few CSARADSRTKNIQYF TGCAGTGCCAGGGCGGACAGCCGGACGAAAAACATTCAGTACTTC
14 TRBJ1-4 TRBD1 TRBV5-1 NA CASSFTGGGEKLFF TGCGCCAGCAGCTTTACAGGGGGCGGTGAAAAACTGTTTTTT
16 TRBJ1-2 TRBD1 TRBV7-8 NA CASSLVGGQATRGYTF TGTGCCAGCAGCTTAGTAGGGGGACAGGCGACGCGTGGCTACACCTTC
12 TRBJ2-5 TRBD1 TRBV7-9 many CASSTGGETQYF TGTGCCAGCAGCACAGGGGGCGAGACCCAGTACTTC
13 TRBJ2-7 NA TRBV5-6 NA CASRGAGVYEQYF TGTGCCAGCAGGGGGGCCGGGGTCTACGAGCAGTACTTC
15 TRBJ2-5 NA TRBV12-3/TRBV12-4 few CASSLAWQGGETQYF TGTGCCAGCAGTTTAGCGTGGCAGGGTGGGGAGACCCAGTACTTC
16 TRBJ2-2 NA TRBV4-1 few CASSPRGQGHTGELFF TGCGCCAGCAGTCCCCGAGGGCAGGGCCATACCGGGGAGCTGTTTTTT
11 TRBJ2-4 NA TRBV6-2/TRBV6-3 few CASSDGSGQYF TGTGCCAGCAGTGACGGGAGCGGGCAGTACTTC